These T cell receptor beta chains were read from a single sample in a study of shared clonotypes between healthy human individuals. Only in-frame clones appear in the TCRdb table, and some are missing; sequencing was by immunoSEQ multiplex PCR. The sample holds under 650,000 clones, 90% to 96% seen once. Sequencing was performed on naive CD4+ T cells sorted from blood. Source of these receptors: a woman aged 30 to 39 in good health. CDR3s include the opening cysteine and the closing phenylalanine or tryptophan. A D gene is named only where the DNA matches it firmly.

14	TRBV28	TRBJ2-2	.	CASSTMESTGELFF	TGTGCCAGCAGTACCATGGAGTCCACCGGGGAGCTGTTTTTT
13	TRBV5-1	TRBJ1-2	.	CASSLRIEYGYTF	TGCGCCAGCAGCCTCAGGATTGAGTATGGCTACACCTTC
16	TRBV29-1	TRBJ1-2	.	CSVLTGIRRKSYGYTF	TGCAGCGTTTTAACGGGGATTCGGCGGAAAAGCTATGGCTACACCTTC
13	TRBV6-6	TRBJ1-5	.	CASSYRGNQPQHF	TGTGCCAGCAGTTATCGCGGGAATCAGCCCCAGCATTTT
13	TRBV5-1	TRBJ2-7	TRBD2	CASSEGLAYEQYF	TGCGCCAGCAGCGAGGGACTAGCCTACGAGCAGTACTTC
16	TRBV19	TRBJ1-2	TRBD1	CASRKPPGQGPYGYTF	TGTGCCAGCCGTAAACCTCCGGGACAGGGCCCCTATGGCTACACCTTC
8	TRBV12-1	TRBJ1-6	.	CVSSALHF	TGTGTCTCCTCGGCCCTCCACTTT
14	TRBV30	TRBJ1-4	.	CACRTWGWGEKLFF	TGTGCCTGCAGGACATGGGGGTGGGGAGAAAAACTGTTTTTT
16	TRBV19	TRBJ2-2	.	CASSIIGGLDTGELFF	TGTGCCAGTAGTATAATTGGGGGCCTGGACACCGGGGAGCTGTTTTTT
14	TRBV9	TRBJ2-2	.	CASRVSSNTGELFF	TGTGCCAGCAGGGTGAGTTCGAACACCGGGGAGCTGTTTTTT
16	TRBV6-1	TRBJ1-1	.	CASSEAFWGTHTEAFF	TGTGCCAGCAGTGAAGCGTTTTGGGGGACTCACACTGAAGCTTTCTTT
17	TRBV18	TRBJ1-2	TRBD1	CASSTITGGGSDYGYTF	TGTGCCAGCTCGACAATTACAGGGGGCGGGTCGGACTATGGCTACACCTTC
19	TRBV1	TRBJ2-5	.	CTSSQGIRLAIPRKMTQYF	TGCACCAGCAGCCAAGGTATTAGACTAGCCATACCTAGAAAGATGACCCAGTACTTC
16	TRBV4-2	TRBJ2-2	TRBD2	CASSQDRIAGTGELFF	TGTGCCAGCAGCCAAGATCGAATAGCGGGAACCGGGGAGCTGTTTTTT
13	TRBV7-7	TRBJ2-7	.	CASSSYSTYEQYF	TGTGCCAGCAGCTCCTACTCTACCTACGAGCAGTACTTC
17	TRBV6-1	TRBJ1-5	.	CASSEGFPVVSNQPQHF	TGTGCCAGCAGTGAAGGGTTCCCGGTGGTTAGCAATCAGCCCCAGCATTTT
17	TRBV27	TRBJ2-2	.	CASSLRSMGAFAGELFF	TGTGCCAGCAGTTTAAGGAGTATGGGGGCCTTCGCCGGGGAGCTGTTTTTT
22	TRBV19	TRBJ1-4	.	CASSRWHIFAADPGATNEKLFF	TGTGCCAGTAGTAGGTGGCACATATTCGCCGCGGACCCGGGAGCAACTAATGAAAAACTGTTTTTT
16	TRBV7-9	TRBJ2-3	TRBD2	CASSSLRGSGTDTQYF	TGTGCCAGCAGCTCCTTGCGGGGGAGCGGCACAGATACGCAGTATTTT
16	TRBV5-1	TRBJ2-3	.	CASSRPGPSITDTQYF	TGCGCCAGCAGCCGCCCGGGACCCAGTATCACAGATACGCAGTATTTT
15	TRBV5-4	TRBJ1-1	.	CASSLARGPGTEAFF	TGTGCCAGCAGCTTGGCGAGGGGTCCGGGCACTGAAGCTTTCTTT
15	TRBV6-1	TRBJ2-7	TRBD1	CASRTPGQGPYEQYF	TGTGCCAGCAGGACCCCGGGACAGGGTCCCTACGAGCAGTACTTC
19	TRBV9	TRBJ2-2	.	CASSFRGQGGPGSTGELFF	TGTGCCAGCAGCTTCCGTGGGCAGGGCGGCCCGGGGAGCACCGGGGAGCTGTTTTTT
14	TRBV2	TRBJ2-5	.	CASSDRSRGETQYF	TGTGCCAGCAGTGACCGCTCCCGTGGGGAGACCCAGTACTTC
15	TRBV18	TRBJ2-1	TRBD2	CASSPEAGGWNEQFF	TGTGCCAGCTCACCGGAAGCGGGAGGTTGGAATGAGCAGTTCTTC
8	TRBV14	TRBJ2-7	.	CALYEQYF	TGTGCCTTGTACGAGCAGTACTTC
16	TRBV14	TRBJ2-1	.	CASSHLQGRPYNEQFF	TGTGCCAGCAGCCACCTCCAGGGGCGGCCCTACAATGAGCAGTTCTTC
13	TRBV5-1	TRBJ1-3	.	CASSHGSSDTIYF	TGCGCCAGCAGCCACGGGAGTAGTGACACCATATATTTT
15	TRBV19	TRBJ1-1	.	CASSRPSGAVTEAFF	TGTGCCAGTAGTAGACCCAGCGGAGCGGTAACTGAAGCTTTCTTT
14	TRBV2	TRBJ2-7	TRBD1	CASISTGSRYEQYF	TGTGCCAGCATTTCGACAGGGTCCCGCTACGAGCAGTACTTC
14	TRBV28	TRBJ1-2	.	CASSLSRRSYGYTF	TGTGCCAGCAGTTTGAGTAGGCGGTCCTATGGCTACACCTTC
15	TRBV5-5	TRBJ2-7	TRBD2	CASSLVLAAYYEQYF	TGTGCCAGCAGCTTGGTACTAGCGGCTTACTACGAGCAGTACTTC
16	TRBV28	TRBJ1-2	.	CASSLGGTRRRGGYTF	TGTGCCAGCAGTTTGGGCGGTACCCGGAGACGGGGTGGCTACACCTTC
14	TRBV5-1	TRBJ2-5	.	CASSLVVGRGEQYF	TGCGCCAGCAGCTTGGTGGTGGGCCGAGGAGAGCAGTACTTC
14	TRBV10-1	TRBJ2-7	.	CASSETSKRYEQYF	TGCGCCAGCAGTGAGACTAGTAAGCGGTACGAGCAGTACTTC
14	TRBV9	TRBJ2-7	.	CASSVGAGLYEQYF	TGTGCCAGCAGCGTAGGGGCAGGGCTCTACGAGCAGTACTTC
14	TRBV6-5	TRBJ1-1	.	CASSYNTRETEAFF	TGTGCCAGCAGTTACAACACAAGGGAAACTGAAGCTTTCTTT
13	TRBV18	TRBJ1-1	.	CASSPDARTEAFF	TGTGCCAGCTCACCAGACGCCCGGACTGAAGCTTTCTTT
15	TRBV2	TRBJ1-1	.	CASKQSGIMNTEAFF	TGTGCCAGCAAACAGTCAGGGATTATGAACACTGAAGCTTTCTTT
16	TRBV6-6	TRBJ2-4	.	CASSNDKRGSQNIQYF	TGTGCCAGCAGTAATGATAAGAGGGGATCCCAAAACATTCAGTACTTC